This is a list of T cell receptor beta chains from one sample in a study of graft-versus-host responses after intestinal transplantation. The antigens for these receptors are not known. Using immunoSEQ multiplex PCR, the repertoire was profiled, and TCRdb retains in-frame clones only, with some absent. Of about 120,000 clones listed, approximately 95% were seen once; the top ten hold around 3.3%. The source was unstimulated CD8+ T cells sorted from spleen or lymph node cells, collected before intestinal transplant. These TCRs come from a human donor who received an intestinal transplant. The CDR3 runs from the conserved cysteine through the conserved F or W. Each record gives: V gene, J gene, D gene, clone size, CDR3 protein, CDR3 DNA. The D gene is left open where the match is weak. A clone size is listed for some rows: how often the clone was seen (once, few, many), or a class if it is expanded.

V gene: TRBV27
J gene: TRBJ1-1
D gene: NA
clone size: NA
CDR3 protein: CASSLSGRVGTEAFF
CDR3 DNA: TGTGCCAGCAGTTTATCGGGAAGGGTAGGCACTGAAGCTTTCTTT

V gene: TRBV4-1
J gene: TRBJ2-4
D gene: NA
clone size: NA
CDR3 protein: CASSPTLQGLAKNIQYF
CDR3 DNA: TGCGCCAGCAGCCCGACGCTACAGGGCTTAGCCAAAAACATTCAGTACTTC

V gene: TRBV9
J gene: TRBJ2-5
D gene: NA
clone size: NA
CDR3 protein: CASSAPRGETQYF
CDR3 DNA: TGTGCCAGCAGCGCCCCTAGAGGGGAGACCCAGTACTTC

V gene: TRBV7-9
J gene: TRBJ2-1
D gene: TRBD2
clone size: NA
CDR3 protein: CASIPGDYNYNEQFF
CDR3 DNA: TGTGCCAGCATCCCGGGGGACTATAATTACAATGAGCAGTTCTTC

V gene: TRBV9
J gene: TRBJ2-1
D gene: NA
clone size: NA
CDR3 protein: CASSVQPGNNEQFF
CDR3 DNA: TGTGCCAGCAGCGTTCAACCGGGGAACAATGAGCAGTTCTTC

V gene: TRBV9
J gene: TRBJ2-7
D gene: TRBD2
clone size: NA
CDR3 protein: CASSLGLAGDSYEQYF
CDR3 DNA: TGTGCCAGCAGCTTGGGACTAGCGGGAGATTCGTACGAGCAGTACTTC

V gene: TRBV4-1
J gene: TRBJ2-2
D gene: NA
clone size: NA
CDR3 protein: CASSRPYSNTGELFF
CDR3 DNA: TGCGCCAGCAGCCGTCCGTATTCGAACACCGGGGAGCTGTTTTTT

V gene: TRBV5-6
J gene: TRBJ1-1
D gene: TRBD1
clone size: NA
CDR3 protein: CASSPGTGDTEAFF
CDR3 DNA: TGTGCCAGCAGCCCCGGGACAGGGGATACTGAAGCTTTCTTT

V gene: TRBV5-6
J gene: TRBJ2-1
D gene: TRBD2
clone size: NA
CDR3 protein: CASSLELAGNNEQFF
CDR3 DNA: TGTGCCAGCAGCTTGGAACTAGCGGGAAACAATGAGCAGTTCTTC

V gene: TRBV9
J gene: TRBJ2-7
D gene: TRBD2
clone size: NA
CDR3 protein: CASSVSLAGDEQYF
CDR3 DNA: TGTGCCAGCAGCGTCTCTCTAGCGGGAGACGAGCAGTACTTC

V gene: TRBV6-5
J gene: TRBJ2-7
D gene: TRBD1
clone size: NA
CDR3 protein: CASSQQGVGYEQYF
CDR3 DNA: TGTGCCAGCAGTCAACAGGGGGTAGGGTACGAGCAGTACTTC

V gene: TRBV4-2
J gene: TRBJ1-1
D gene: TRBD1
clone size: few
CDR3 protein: CASSHPGTGPNTEAFF
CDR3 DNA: TGTGCCAGCAGCCATCCCGGGACAGGCCCGAACACTGAAGCTTTCTTT

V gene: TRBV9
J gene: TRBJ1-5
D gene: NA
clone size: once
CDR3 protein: CASSVAGGQPQHF
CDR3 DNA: TGTGCCAGCAGCGTAGCCGGAGGTCAGCCCCAGCATTTT

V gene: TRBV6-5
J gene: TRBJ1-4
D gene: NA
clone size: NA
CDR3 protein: CASSPFRGRDEKLFF
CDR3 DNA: TGTGCCAGCAGCCCCTTTAGGGGAAGGGATGAAAAACTGTTTTTT

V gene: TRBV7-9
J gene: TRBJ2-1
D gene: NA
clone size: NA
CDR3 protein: CASSPSRGSMIEQFF
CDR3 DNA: TGTGCCAGCAGCCCGTCTAGGGGATCAATGATCGAGCAGTTCTTC

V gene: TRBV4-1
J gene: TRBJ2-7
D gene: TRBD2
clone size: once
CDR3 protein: CASSQDGREGREQYF
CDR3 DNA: TGCGCCAGCAGCCAAGACGGTCGGGAGGGGCGCGAGCAGTACTTC

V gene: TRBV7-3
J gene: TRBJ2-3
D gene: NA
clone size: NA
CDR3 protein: CASSRGPTDTQYF
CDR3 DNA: TGTGCCAGCAGCCGTGGACCCACAGATACGCAGTATTTT

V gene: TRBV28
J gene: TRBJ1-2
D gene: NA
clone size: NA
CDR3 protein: CASNFTPGGKNYGYTF
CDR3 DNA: TGTGCCAGCAACTTCACCCCAGGTGGAAAGAACTATGGCTACACCTTC

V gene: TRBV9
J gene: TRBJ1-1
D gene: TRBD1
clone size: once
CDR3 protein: CASSVGQHTEAFF
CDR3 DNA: TGTGCCAGCAGCGTGGGACAGCACACTGAAGCTTTCTTT

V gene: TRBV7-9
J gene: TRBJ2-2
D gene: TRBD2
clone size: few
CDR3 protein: CASSSARAGVGTGELFF
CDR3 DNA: TGTGCCAGCAGCTCAGCTAGAGCGGGAGTAGGAACCGGGGAGCTGTTTTTT

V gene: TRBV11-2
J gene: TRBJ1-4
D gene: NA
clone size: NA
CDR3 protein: CASSLDSSPNEKLFF
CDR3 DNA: TGTGCCAGCAGCTTAGATTCAAGTCCAAATGAAAAACTGTTTTTT

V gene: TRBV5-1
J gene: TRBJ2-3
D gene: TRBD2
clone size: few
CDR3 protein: CASSLARAGAGVTDTQYF
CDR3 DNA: TGCGCCAGCAGCTTGGCGAGGGCCGGAGCGGGAGTCACAGATACGCAGTATTTT

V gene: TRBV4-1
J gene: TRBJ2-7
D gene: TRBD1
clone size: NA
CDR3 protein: CASSQVTGGGYEQYF
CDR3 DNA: TGCGCCAGCAGCCAAGTCACAGGGGGCGGATACGAGCAGTACTTC

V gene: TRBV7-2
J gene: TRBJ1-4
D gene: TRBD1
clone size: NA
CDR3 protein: CASSLTGARSEKLFF
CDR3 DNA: TGTGCCAGCAGCTTGACAGGGGCTAGGAGTGAAAAACTGTTTTTT

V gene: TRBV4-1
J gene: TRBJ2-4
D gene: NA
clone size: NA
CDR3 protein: CASSQDIRGAKNIQYF
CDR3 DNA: TGCGCCAGCAGCCAAGATATCAGGGGAGCCAAAAACATTCAGTACTTC

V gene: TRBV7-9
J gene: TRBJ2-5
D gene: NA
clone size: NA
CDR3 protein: CASSLSETQYF
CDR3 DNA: TGTGCCAGCAGCTTATCAGAGACCCAGTACTTC

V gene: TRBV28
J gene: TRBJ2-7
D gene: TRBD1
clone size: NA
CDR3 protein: CASRTTGGLGPLEQYF
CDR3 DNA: TGTGCCAGCAGAACTACAGGGGGCTTAGGACCCTTGGAGCAGTACTTC

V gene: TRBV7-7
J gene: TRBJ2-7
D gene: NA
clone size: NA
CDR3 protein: CASSQNGIGEQYF
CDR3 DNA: TGTGCCAGCAGTCAAAACGGGATCGGCGAGCAGTACTTC

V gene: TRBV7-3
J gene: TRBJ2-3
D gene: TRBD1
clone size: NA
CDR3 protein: CASSSAGGDDTQYF
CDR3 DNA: TGTGCCAGCAGCTCAGCAGGGGGTGATGATACGCAGTATTTT

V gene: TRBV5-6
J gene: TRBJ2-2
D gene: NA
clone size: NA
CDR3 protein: CASSPEPGAGELFF
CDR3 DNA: TGTGCCAGCAGTCCCGAACCGGGGGCCGGGGAGCTGTTTTTT

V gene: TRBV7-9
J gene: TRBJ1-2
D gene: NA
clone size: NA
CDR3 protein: CASSLRRGDYGYTF
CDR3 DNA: TGTGCCAGCAGCTTAAGGAGAGGGGACTATGGCTACACCTTC